These T cell receptor beta chains were read from a single sample in a study of beta chain features in type 1 diabetes. Data came from immunoSEQ multiplex PCR; TCRdb stores just in-frame clones and leaves some out. Altogether fewer than 350,000 clones are present, over 14% being singletons, with the ten largest covering around 0.015%. The sample consisted of naive CD4+ T cells from blood. The receptors were sampled from a man in his late teens or twenties with type 1 diabetes. The CDR3 runs from the conserved cysteine through the conserved F or W. The order of the fields is V gene, J gene, CDR3 protein.

V: TRBV9
J: TRBJ2-1
CDR3: CASSVEASGSYNEQFF

V: TRBV7-9
J: TRBJ1-4
CDR3: CASSANQGGGEKLFF

V: TRBV7-9
J: TRBJ2-3
CDR3: CASSLTTSTDTQYF

V: TRBV29-1
J: TRBJ2-3
CDR3: CSVIRSRRENADTQYF

V: TRBV18
J: TRBJ2-3
CDR3: CASSPIGTDTQYF

V: TRBV9
J: TRBJ2-5
CDR3: CASSVAPRQGWETQYF

V: TRBV5-1
J: TRBJ1-1
CDR3: CASSSEGVMNTEAFF

V: TRBV5-6
J: TRBJ1-1
CDR3: CASSLGGNTEAFF

V: TRBV25-1
J: TRBJ2-2
CDR3: CASSTLDSSAGELFF

V: TRBV30
J: TRBJ1-2
CDR3: CAWNSGGQTANYGYTF

V: TRBV5-1
J: TRBJ2-3
CDR3: CASGGSTDTQYF

V: TRBV27
J: TRBJ2-3
CDR3: CATIELAGGSASTDTQYF

V: TRBV5-1
J: TRBJ2-7
CDR3: CASSWGTGGGEQYF

V: TRBV7-6
J: TRBJ1-1
CDR3: CASSRTRGSTEAFF

V: TRBV19
J: TRBJ2-1
CDR3: CASSTPSGTSAYNEQFF

V: TRBV6-5
J: TRBJ1-2
CDR3: CASSPGQNYGYTF

V: TRBV6-6
J: TRBJ2-7
CDR3: CASSDTQGTYEQYF

V: TRBV29-1
J: TRBJ2-7
CDR3: CSVEEHSSYEQYF

V: TRBV4-1
J: TRBJ2-5
CDR3: CASSHLGGGETQYF

V: TRBV6-5
J: TRBJ2-1
CDR3: CASTLAGEQFF

V: TRBV4-2
J: TRBJ1-2
CDR3: CASLQGAGDYGYTF

V: TRBV30
J: TRBJ2-7
CDR3: CAWAPGVYEQYF

V: TRBV25-1
J: TRBJ2-3
CDR3: CASSEAGGSDTQYF

V: TRBV5-1
J: TRBJ2-3
CDR3: CASSSSPRQTDTQYF

V: TRBV28
J: TRBJ2-5
CDR3: CASSFFQGQETQYF

V: TRBV30
J: TRBJ1-1
CDR3: CAWNRVRNTEAFF

V: TRBV7-9
J: TRBJ1-3
CDR3: CASSPVRGLTGNTIYF

V: TRBV19
J: TRBJ2-7
CDR3: CASSFAGGTAGAYEQYF

V: TRBV18
J: TRBJ1-6
CDR3: CASSSLPGQGASRGFSPLHF

V: TRBV28
J: TRBJ2-7
CDR3: CASSLYIFKPTGPFYEQYF

V: TRBV5-8
J: TRBJ2-5
CDR3: CASSLGFGRRGETQYF

V: TRBV20-1
J: TRBJ2-7
CDR3: CSAPTTHEQYF

V: TRBV4-3
J: TRBJ1-1
CDR3: CASSQGGAGSATEAFF

V: TRBV30
J: TRBJ2-1
CDR3: CAWTGGRVHNEQFF

V: TRBV21-1
J: TRBJ2-7
CDR3: CASSKGLAQYEQYF

V: TRBV27
J: TRBJ2-1
CDR3: CASSSTGEKQFF

V: TRBV6-5
J: TRBJ1-1
CDR3: CASSQYLGARAFF